This T cell receptor (beta chain) was recovered during a study of T-cell memory formation after mild COVID-19. For this clonotype: The antigen is undetermined.

General study points: CD4+ contracting clones were mainly CM and EM; CD8+ ones, EMRA.

The CDR3 covers 14 residues. The germline V and J ends were trimmed by 7 bases and 3 bases, with 13 bases remaining between them. Libraries for TCRalpha and TCRbeta carried sample barcodes and unique molecular identifiers via 5'RACE. TCRdb reprocessed the 5' RACE reads with MiXCR, giving one entry per CDR3 protein. Of about 470,000 distinct CDR3 sequences listed, about 20% were seen once; the top ten hold 9% to 15%. The chain combines TRBV12-3 or TRBV12-4 with TRBJ1-5; D call uncertain. The clonotype originates from an adult woman who had mild COVID-19 (a few samples of this study predate the infection). Cell type and time point are not known. Material for sequencing was PBMCs or a T cell subset sorted from them (not recorded which). CDR3 nucleotides: TGTGCCAGCATCCTTGGAGGGCTCAATCAGCCCCAGCATTTT. Its translation: CASILGGLNQPQHF.